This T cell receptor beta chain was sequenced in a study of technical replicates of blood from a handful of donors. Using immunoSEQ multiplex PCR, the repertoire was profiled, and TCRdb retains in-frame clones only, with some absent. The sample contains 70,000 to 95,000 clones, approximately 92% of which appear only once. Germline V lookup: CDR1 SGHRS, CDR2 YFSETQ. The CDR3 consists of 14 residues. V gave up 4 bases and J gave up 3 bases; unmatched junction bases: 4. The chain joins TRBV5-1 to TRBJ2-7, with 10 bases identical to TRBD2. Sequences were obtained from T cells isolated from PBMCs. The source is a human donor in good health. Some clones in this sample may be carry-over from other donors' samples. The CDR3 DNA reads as TGCGCCAGCAGCGGAGGACTAGCGGACTACGAGCAGTACTTC. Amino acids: CASSGGLADYEQYF.